One and the same sample provided the 29 T cell receptor beta chains below, sequenced in a study of blood T cells in healthy people across ages (dated by TCRdb to the mid-2010s). Library construction relied on 5' RACE. The sequencer was an Illumina HiSeq 2500. A second PCR of roughly 6 to 11 cycles was run with a J-beta primer mix and a sample-barcoded 5' primer. The raw public data were reprocessed by TCRdb itself: fastp quality trimming at Q25, MiXCR clonotype calling, in-frame beta chains only. Each record represents a unique CDR3 protein, reported with the most common genes and DNA among its rows. The sample table holds over a million distinct CDR3 sequences, of which approximately 25% were seen once. The ten largest clonotypes hold 0.75% of the sample. This same sample was also part of a study on T cells of mothers and their children.

Source material: blood. The receptor set was obtained from a girl under 10 years old in good health.

There are a few counts of this clonotype. The chain combines TRBV28 with TRBJ2-5; tentative D call: TRBD2 (6 bases). Germline values: CDR1 MDHEN, CDR2 SYDVKM. This CDR3 is 14 amino acids long. V was trimmed by 5 bases and J by 5 bases, leaving 15 bases between them. The CDR3 coding sequence is TGTGCCAGCAGTCAAGGGGACTCCTGGGAGACCCAGTACTTC. It encodes CASSQGDSWETQYF.

This clonotype was counted at least ten times. This rearrangement joins TRBV12-3 or TRBV12-4 to TRBJ1-5, with TRBD1 as a possible D gene (6 bases). The CDR3 is made up of 14 amino acids. Trimming removed 2 bases at V and 3 bases at J, with 8 bases between. CDR3 protein: CASSLTGNNQPQHF. The CDR3 nucleotides are TGTGCCAGCAGTTTAACAGGGAACAATCAGCCCCAGCATTTT.

The chain employs TRBV9 and TRBJ1-4; no definite D call. Trimming cost V 3 bases and J 6 bases, with 15 bases left between them. This CDR3 has 15 residues. Germline V lookup: CDR1 SGDLS, CDR2 YYNGEE. CDR3 sequence reads: CASSAAGFGDEKLFF. CDR3 coding DNA: TGTGCCAGCAGCGCAGCAGGTTTCGGCGATGAAAAACTGTTTTTT.

The chain links TRBV2 to TRBJ2-5; 9 bases are shared with TRBD1. Germline CDR1 reads SNHLY; CDR2 reads FYNNEI. The trim removed 11 bases at V and 1 base at J, leaving 5 bases unmatched. The CDR3 loop spans 13 amino acids. The CDR3 loop reads CAGDRESQETQYF. The CDR3 DNA reads TGTGCCGGGGACAGGGAGTCCCAAGAGACCCAGTACTTC.

CDR3 amino acids: CASSPRVAGSQETQYF. The DNA for the CDR3 is TGTGCCAGCAGCCCCCGGGTAGCGGGGTCCCAAGAGACCCAGTACTTC. This chain joins TRBV7-9 and TRBJ2-5, with 8 bases fitting TRBD2. This CDR3 has 16 residues. J gave up 1 base and V 5 bases, and 9 bases lay outside the gene matches. Per germline, CDR1 SEHNR and CDR2 FQNEAQ (reference sequence).

V is TRBV9 and J is TRBJ2-1; 8 nucleotides line up with TRBD2. The V and J ends lost 0 bases and 6 bases, in that order; junction bases with no gene match: 5. Germline CDR1 is SGDLS and CDR2 is YYNGEE. The CDR3 covers 15 residues. CDR3 loop: CASSVGTSMGNEQFF. For the CDR3, the DNA is TGTGCCAGCAGCGTAGGGACTAGCATGGGCAATGAGCAGTTCTTC. Looking up the rest from reference TRBV9 and TRBJ2-1 gives the full variable domain: DSGVTQTPKHLITATGQRVTLRCSPRSGDLSVYWYQQSLDQGLQFLIQYYNGEERAKGNILERFSAQQFPDLHSELNLSSLELGDSALYFCASSVGTSMGNEQFFGPGTRLTVL.

CDR3 residues: CASDSTTNEKLFF. CDR3 in DNA: TGTGCCAGCGACAGCACAACTAATGAAAAACTGTTTTTT. This chain connects TRBV28 to TRBJ1-4, with a tentative D call TRBD1 (5 bases). Germline CDR1 is MDHEN and CDR2 is SYDVKM. V was trimmed by 8 bases and J by 0 bases, leaving 7 bases between them. The length of the CDR3 is 13 residues.

This clonotype was seen only a few times. The chain has TRBV5-1 and TRBJ2-5; 10 bases fit TRBD2. With the DNA end fitting TRBJ2-1 better, the J assignment may be wrong. The CDR3 has 16 residues. Germline CDR1 is SGHRS and CDR2 is YFSETQ. CDR3 coding DNA: TGCGCCAGCAGCTCCTCCCCAGCGGGAGGGCGTAATGAGCAGTTCTTC. Translation: CASSSSPAGGRNEQFF.

The CDR3 spells CSVILGSYNEQFF. The CDR3 DNA is TGCAGCGTGATCCTAGGATCCTACAATGAGCAGTTCTTC. The chain joins TRBV29-1 to TRBJ2-1; D gene unclear. Germline assignment: CDR1 SQVTM and CDR2 ANQGSEA. This CDR3 has 13 residues. V was pared by 6 bases and J by 1 base, with 10 bases between.

This chain uses TRBV20-1 with TRBJ2-3; 14 bases are a match to TRBD2. From germline, CDR1 is DFQATT and CDR2 SNEGSKA (reference sequence). The CDR3 is made up of 17 amino acids. Losses at the gene ends were 3 bases for V and 6 bases for J; bases not matched to a gene: 11. CDR3 residues: CSASLTGTSGGGDTQYF. For the CDR3, the DNA is TGCAGTGCTAGTCTCACCGGGACTAGCGGGGGAGGTGATACGCAGTATTTT.

This clonotype was seen a few times. V usage is TRBV5-1 and J usage is TRBJ2-5; 9 nucleotides line up with TRBD2. J gave up 2 bases and V 4 bases, and 12 bases lay outside the gene matches. Germline CDR1 and CDR2: SGHRS and YFSETQ. The length of the CDR3 is 17 residues. As DNA, the CDR3 is TGCGCCAGCAGCCCTTTATTAGCGGGAGCACAGCAAGAGACCCAGTACTTC. Its protein is CASSPLLAGAQQETQYF.

This clonotype has only a few counts. This rearrangement joins TRBV28 to TRBJ2-4, with D possibly TRBD1 on 6 matching bases. Germline CDR1 and CDR2: MDHEN and SYDVKM. The CDR3 has 15 residues. V dropped 5 bases and J dropped 5 bases, with 16 bases sitting between them. CDR3 loop: CASSKQGISENIQYF. DNA of the CDR3: TGTGCCAGCAGTAAGCAGGGGATCAGCGAAAACATTCAGTACTTC.

This clonotype was found a few times. This chain connects TRBV7-9 to TRBJ1-2; D perhaps matches TRBD1 (6 bases). The length of the CDR3 is 14 residues. The germline gives CDR1 SEHNR, CDR2 FQNEAQ (reference sequence). V was cut by 6 bases and J by 7 bases, with 18 bases left in between. DNA of the CDR3: TGTGCCAGCAGGGACAGCACCATCCTAGGTGGCTACACCTTC. It is translated as CASRDSTILGGYTF. Using reference TRBV7-9 and TRBJ1-2 for the parts outside the CDR3, the full variable domain is DTGVSQNPRHKITKRGQNVTFRCDPISEHNRLYWYRQTLGQGPEFLTYFQNEAQLEKSRLLSDRFSAERPKGSFSTLEIQRTEQGDSAMYLCASRDSTILGGYTFGSGTRLTVV.

The chain couples TRBV5-1 to TRBJ2-5; D gene unclear. CDR1 and CDR2 from the germline V gene are SGHRS and YFSETQ. V shed 1 base and J shed 2 bases, with 15 bases lying between them. The CDR3 has 16 amino acids. The CDR3 region has the DNA TGCGCCAGCAGCTTGAGGAGTACTGGCAGGCAAGAGACCCAGTACTTC. Its translation: CASSLRSTGRQETQYF.

The chain links TRBV28 to TRBJ2-7, with D perhaps TRBD2 (6 bases). CDR3 size: 13 residues. V lost 8 bases, J lost 0 bases, and 11 bases lay in between. Germline lookup yields CDR1 MDHEN and CDR2 SYDVKM. For the CDR3, the DNA is TGTGCCAGCCGGGACTCAGACTCCTACGAGCAGTACTTC. Its translation: CASRDSDSYEQYF.

This clonotype is a singleton in its sample. The rearrangement joins TRBV20-1 to TRBJ1-5, with unresolved D. Germline CDR1 is DFQATT and CDR2 is SNEGSKA (reference sequence). This CDR3 region has 12 residues. CDR3 amino acids: CGRGDGNQPQHF. The DNA for the CDR3 is TGCGGGCGGGGAGACGGTAATCAGCCCCAGCATTTT.

This clonotype was observed a handful of times. The V call is TRBV5-1, the J call TRBJ2-1; 9 positions match TRBD2. Germline V gives CDR1 SGHRS, CDR2 YFSETQ. Losses at the gene ends were 0 bases for V and 9 bases for J; bases not matched to a gene: 1. The CDR3 consists of 13 residues. Here the CDR3 reads CASSLEAGGEQFF. The CDR3 DNA reads TGCGCCAGCAGCTTGGAAGCGGGAGGTGAGCAGTTCTTC.

In its sample, this clonotype was seen many times. V gene TRBV29-1 combines with J gene TRBJ2-2, with D hard to call. V shed 6 bases and J shed 6 bases, with 5 bases lying between them. This CDR3 contains 10 residues. Germline CDR1 and CDR2: SQVTM and ANQGSEA. In DNA form, the CDR3 reads TGCAGCGTCCTATCCGGGGAGCTGTTTTTT. Protein: CSVLSGELFF.

This clonotype was seen a few times. V and J are TRBV9 and TRBJ2-5; D could derive from TRBD1 or TRBD2 (5 bases each). CDR1 and CDR2 from the germline V gene are SGDLS and YYNGEE. V was trimmed by 4 bases and J by 4 bases, leaving 14 bases between them. The CDR3 runs to 14 residues. The CDR3 DNA reads TGTGCCAGCAGCCCCCCTAGGGGAGCAGAGACCCAGTACTTC. Encoded protein: CASSPPRGAETQYF. Full variable domain (missing parts from reference TRBV9 and TRBJ2-5): DSGVTQTPKHLITATGQRVTLRCSPRSGDLSVYWYQQSLDQGLQFLIQYYNGEERAKGNILERFSAQQFPDLHSELNLSSLELGDSALYFCASSPPRGAETQYFGPGTRLLVL.

This clonotype was counted a few times. The chain is built from TRBV6-1 and TRBJ1-2; D ambiguous. The length of the CDR3 is 17 residues. V was cut by 6 bases and J by 4 bases, with 24 bases left in between. Germline V gene data show CDR1 as MNHNS and CDR2 as SASEGT. Here the CDR3 reads CASRLGLTARGVYGYTF. The CDR3 coding sequence is TGTGCCAGCAGGCTGGGTCTCACTGCGCGGGGAGTCTATGGCTACACCTTC.

This clonotype was detected a few times. V usage is TRBV28 and J usage is TRBJ2-7, with no clear D. Trimming took 7 bases from V and 9 from J, leaving 16 bases between them. Germline assignment: CDR1 MDHEN and CDR2 SYDVKM. There are 12 residues in the CDR3. The CDR3 nucleotides are TGTGCCAGCAACGCTCCAGCACACGGGCAGTACTTC. As protein: CASNAPAHGQYF.

This clonotype was seen only a few times. The chain has TRBV11-2 and TRBJ2-1; 9 bases are shared with TRBD2. J gave up 10 bases and V 0 bases, and 1 base lay outside the gene matches. Germline loops: CDR1 SGHAT, CDR2 FQNNGV. The CDR3 has 13 residues. The CDR3 sequence: CASSLDLAGEQFF. The CDR3 DNA follows: TGTGCCAGCAGCTTAGATCTAGCGGGGGAGCAGTTCTTC. The full variable domain, in which reference TRBV11-2 and TRBJ2-1 provide the parts outside the CDR3, is EAGVAQSPRYKIIEKRQSVAFWCNPISGHATLYWYQQILGQGPKLLIQFQNNGVVDDSQLPKDRFSAERLKGVDSTLKIQPAKLEDSAVYLCASSLDLAGEQFFGPGTRLTVL.

This clonotype was picked up a small number of times. This CDR3 reads CASSLLTGADTGELFF. For the CDR3, the DNA is TGTGCCAGCAGCCTCCTTACAGGGGCGGACACCGGGGAGCTGTTTTTT. The chain is built from TRBV7-8 and TRBJ2-2; 7 nucleotides align to TRBD1. V shed 5 bases, J shed 3 bases, and the junction held 9 bases outside the gene matches. In germline, CDR1 is SGHVS, CDR2 FQNEAQ. The CDR3 runs 16 residues.

V gene TRBV19 combines with J gene TRBJ2-1; 10 nucleotides align to TRBD2. The CDR3 contains 14 residues. The junction had 9 bases not matched to a gene; V was cut back by 6 bases and J by 10 bases. CDR1 LNHDA and CDR2 SQIVND come from the germline V gene (reference sequence). Written as DNA, the CDR3 is TGTGCCAGTAGCCCCCTAGCGGGAGAATACGAGCAGTTCTTC. It specifies CASSPLAGEYEQFF.

The chain joins TRBV15 to TRBJ2-3, with 7 positions matching TRBD1. Trimming at V came to 4 bases and at J to 6 bases, leaving 7 bases not matched to a gene. This CDR3 spans 14 amino acids. The germline V gene has CDR1 LNHNV and CDR2 YYDKDF (reference sequence). CDR3 sequence: CATSIDRAVDTQYF. The DNA for the CDR3 is TGTGCCACCAGCATCGACAGGGCAGTGGATACGCAGTATTTT. Drawing the rest from reference TRBV15 and TRBJ2-3, the complete variable domain is DAMVIQNPRYQVTQFGKPVTLSCSQTLNHNVMYWYQQKSSQAPKLLFHYYDKDFNNEADTPDNFQSRRPNTSFCFLDIRSPGLGDTAMYLCATSIDRAVDTQYFGPGTRLTVL.

This clonotype occurred a few times. V gene TRBV28 combines with J gene TRBJ2-3; 9 nucleotides align to TRBD2. Looked up from germline, CDR1 is MDHEN and CDR2 is SYDVKM. V shed 5 bases, J shed 1 base, and the junction held 4 bases outside the gene matches. The CDR3 is 15 amino acids. The CDR3, as DNA: TGTGCCAGCAGTACACCTAGCGGGGGCACAGATACGCAGTATTTT. Amino acid sequence: CASSTPSGGTDTQYF.

Here the CDR3 reads CASSSSQASQNIQYF. As DNA, the CDR3 is TGTGCCAGCAGTTCGTCCCAGGCCTCCCAAAACATTCAGTACTTC. This sequence joins TRBV28 and TRBJ2-4; unclear D gene. The CDR3 is 15 residues long. The germline CDR1 and CDR2 sequences are MDHEN and SYDVKM. V was shortened by 4 bases and J by 5 bases, with 15 bases between the two germline ends.

This clonotype was detected a few times. The chain recombines TRBV7-8 with TRBJ1-5; no firm D call. Germline CDR1 and CDR2: SGHVS and FQNEAQ. Trimming removed 1 base from V and 7 bases from J, with 8 bases in between. The CDR3 has 13 amino acids. DNA of the CDR3: TGTGCCAGCAGCTTAGTTACGAACCAGCCCCAGCATTTT. It is translated as CASSLVTNQPQHF.

The chain uses TRBV4-3 and TRBJ1-5, with unresolved D. The CDR3 totals 14 residues. The V gene's germline CDR1 is LGHNA and CDR2 YSLEER. Trimming cost V 0 bases and J 4 bases, with 7 bases left between them. CDR3 amino acids: CASSQDTANQPQHF. The CDR3 DNA sequence: TGCGCCAGCAGCCAAGATACGGCTAATCAGCCCCAGCATTTT.